Listed below are T cell receptor beta chains from one sample, sequenced in a study of shared clonotypes between healthy human individuals. Using immunoSEQ multiplex PCR, the repertoire was profiled, and TCRdb retains in-frame clones only, with some absent. The sample has roughly 380,000 clones, around 96% seen once. The sample consisted of memory CD8+ T cells sorted from blood. The receptors originated from a man aged 25-45 years in good health. Both conserved end residues are part of each CDR3. The D gene is left open where the match is weak. Not every row has a clone size; where given, it reads once, few, many or a size class.

v_call	clone_size	d_call	j_call	cdr3_aa	cdr3_nt
TRBV4-1	-	-	TRBJ2-2	CASSQYSGELFF	TGCGCCAGCAGCCAATACTCCGGGGAGCTGTTTTTT
TRBV28	-	TRBD1	TRBJ2-4	CASRNRDRGPRAKNIQYF	TGTGCCAGCAGGAATCGGGACAGGGGGCCGAGGGCCAAAAACATTCAGTACTTC
TRBV11-2	-	-	TRBJ1-1	CASSPLLAMNTEAFF	TGTGCCAGCAGCCCACTACTAGCCATGAACACTGAAGCTTTCTTT
TRBV28	-	-	TRBJ2-7	CASSPRGRATNEQYF	TGTGCCAGCAGTCCCCGGGGCAGGGCGACTAACGAGCAGTACTTC
TRBV10-2	-	TRBD1	TRBJ2-2	CATKGDRVPPFANTGELFF	TGCGCCACCAAGGGGGACAGGGTCCCCCCGTTCGCGAACACCGGGGAGCTGTTTTTT
TRBV7-6	-	TRBD2	TRBJ2-3	CASSFTSGGTSTDTQYF	TGTGCCAGCAGCTTCACTAGCGGGGGAACTAGCACAGATACGCAGTATTTT
TRBV5-1	-	-	TRBJ2-2	CASSPGTGELFF	TGCGCCAGCAGCCCGGGGACAGGGGAGCTGTTTTTT
TRBV6-1	-	-	TRBJ1-5	CASSDQPQHF	TGTGCCAGCAGTGATCAGCCCCAGCATTTT
TRBV9	-	TRBD2	TRBJ2-7	CASSAGTEREWAYYEQYF	TGTGCCAGCAGCGCAGGCACTGAGCGGGAGTGGGCCTACTACGAGCAGTACTTC
TRBV5-6	-	TRBD2	TRBJ2-5	CASSLGLAVSETQYF	TGTGCCAGCAGCTTGGGACTAGCGGTTTCGGAGACCCAGTACTTC
TRBV5-5	-	-	TRBJ1-1	CASSFSTGPGNTEAFF	TGTGCCAGCAGCTTCTCGACAGGCCCGGGGAACACTGAAGCTTTCTTT
TRBV27	-	-	TRBJ2-7	CASSLQGPREQYF	TGTGCCAGCAGTTTACAGGGTCCGAGGGAGCAGTACTTC
TRBV2	-	TRBD1	TRBJ2-1	CASSSGRTGEDEQFF	TGTGCCAGCAGTTCCGGGCGGACAGGGGAGGATGAGCAGTTCTTC
TRBV6-5	-	-	TRBJ2-5	CASKGPEETQYF	TGTGCCAGCAAAGGCCCCGAAGAGACCCAGTACTTC
TRBV28	-	-	TRBJ1-2	CASSSPQGGSYGYTF	TGTGCCAGCAGTTCACCACAGGGAGGCTCCTATGGCTACACCTTC
TRBV19	-	-	TRBJ2-6	CASSIPLAGANVLTF	TGTGCCAGTAGTATCCCCCTAGCTGGGGCCAACGTCCTGACTTTC
TRBV9	-	-	TRBJ2-3	CASSVEGVYTDTQYF	TGTGCCAGCAGCGTAGAAGGGGTGTACACAGATACGCAGTATTTT
TRBV6-4	-	-	TRBJ1-2	CASSDRASSNYGYTF	TGTGCCAGCAGTGACAGGGCCTCCTCTAACTATGGCTACACCTTC
TRBV5-4	-	-	TRBJ2-2	CASSPRQDGNTGELFF	TGTGCCAGCAGCCCCCGACAGGATGGGAACACCGGGGAGCTGTTTTTT
TRBV28	once	-	TRBJ2-3	CASSFPRGRRDPQYF	TGTGCCAGCAGTTTCCCGCGGGGAAGGAGGGACCCGCAGTATTTT
TRBV7-9	-	-	TRBJ2-4	CASSSTAGTNIQYF	TGTGCCAGCAGCTCCACCGCGGGGACAAACATTCAGTACTTC
TRBV6-4	-	-	TRBJ2-1	CASSDLGSLRFF	TGTGCCAGCAGTGACCTGGGGTCCTTGAGGTTCTTC
TRBV20-1	-	TRBD2	TRBJ2-7	CSVAGDEQYF	TGCAGTGTAGCGGGAGACGAGCAGTACTTC
TRBV14	-	TRBD2	TRBJ2-1	CASSQEGQGSRGGLHNEQFF	TGTGCCAGCAGCCAAGAAGGTCAGGGATCCCGTGGGGGACTACACAATGAGCAGTTCTTC
TRBV9	-	-	TRBJ2-2	CASSVGQNTGELFF	TGTGCCAGCAGCGTAGGGCAGAACACCGGGGAGCTGTTTTTT
TRBV7-8	-	-	TRBJ2-5	CASSLYETQYF	TGTGCCAGCAGCTTGTACGAGACCCAGTACTTC
TRBV7-9	once	-	TRBJ1-2	CASSLGTESRSGYTF	TGTGCCAGCAGCTTAGGGACAGAAAGCCGCAGTGGCTACACCTTC
TRBV6-4	-	-	TRBJ2-1	CASSLEAYNEQFF	TGTGCCAGCAGTCTGGAGGCTTACAATGAGCAGTTCTTC
TRBV7-9	-	TRBD1	TRBJ2-1	CASSLLTGQPNNEQFF	TGTGCCAGCAGCTTACTTACGGGACAGCCGAACAATGAGCAGTTCTTC
TRBV28	-	-	TRBJ1-4	CASSLWGATNEKLFF	TGTGCCAGCAGTTTATGGGGGGCAACTAATGAAAAACTGTTTTTT
TRBV4-2	-	TRBD1	TRBJ2-5	CASSQNRDRETQYF	TGTGCCAGCAGCCAGAACAGGGACAGGGAGACCCAGTACTTC
TRBV5-4	-	TRBD2	TRBJ2-1	CASSLAGAYREGRQYNEQFF	TGTGCCAGCAGCTTGGCCGGGGCTTATCGGGAGGGCCGTCAATACAATGAGCAGTTCTTC
TRBV7-3	-	-	TRBJ2-6	CASSLTRLDTGTGANVLTF	TGTGCCAGCAGCTTAACGCGTTTAGATACAGGGACTGGGGCCAACGTCCTGACTTTC
TRBV28	-	TRBD1	TRBJ1-1	CASQTPDREAFF	TGTGCCAGCCAAACACCGGACAGGGAGGCTTTCTTT
TRBV4-1	-	-	TRBJ1-5	CASSQDSRRAKDQPQHF	TGCGCCAGCAGCCAAGATTCAAGGCGGGCCAAGGATCAGCCCCAGCATTTT
TRBV19	-	-	TRBJ1-3	CASRVSSGNTIYF	TGTGCCAGTAGAGTCAGCTCTGGAAACACCATATATTTT
TRBV11-2	-	TRBD2	TRBJ2-1	CASSPLGSGAQFF	TGTGCCAGCAGCCCCCTAGGTAGCGGGGCGCAGTTCTTC
TRBV29-1	once	TRBD2	TRBJ2-1	CSVARLAERRNEQFF	TGCAGCGTTGCGCGACTAGCGGAAAGACGCAATGAGCAGTTCTTC
TRBV19	-	TRBD2	TRBJ2-4	CASSIDASGSLAKNIQYF	TGTGCCAGTAGTATAGATGCTAGCGGGTCTCTAGCCAAAAACATTCAGTACTTC
TRBV11-2	-	TRBD2	TRBJ2-1	CASSLAGGLYEQFF	TGTGCCAGCAGCTTAGCGGGAGGGCTTTATGAGCAGTTCTTC
TRBV30	-	TRBD2	TRBJ2-3	CAWSLSGRGGADTQYF	TGTGCCTGGAGTCTAAGCGGGAGAGGAGGGGCAGATACGCAGTATTTT
TRBV28	-	TRBD2	TRBJ2-7	CASSTPSGNYEQYF	TGTGCCAGCAGTACCCCTAGCGGGAACTACGAGCAGTACTTC
TRBV7-8	once	TRBD2	TRBJ2-7	CASSSLLGLAGGPSYEQYF	TGTGCCAGCAGCTCCTTATTGGGACTAGCGGGAGGGCCCTCCTACGAGCAGTACTTC
TRBV5-1	-	TRBD2	TRBJ2-5	CASSLSGSLGETQYF	TGCGCCAGCAGCCTTAGCGGGAGCTTGGGAGAGACCCAGTACTTC
TRBV2	-	TRBD2	TRBJ2-1	CASRTSSGSFINEQFF	TGTGCCAGCAGGACCTCTAGCGGGAGTTTCATCAATGAGCAGTTCTTC